The source of this TCR beta chain is a study of T cell responses to AZD1222 COVID-19 vaccine. Whole-study context: Pooled together were second doses at about 4 or about 12 weeks. General study points: Possibly, clonal diversity was underestimated; donors were largely white British and included more females.

Using immunoSEQ multiplex PCR, the repertoire was profiled, and TCRdb retains in-frame clones only, with some absent. The table records some 150,000 clones, 89% of them present only once. Trimming stripped 8 bases from V and 4 bases from J, with 12 bases between. This CDR3 has 11 residues. Per germline, CDR1 GTSNPN and CDR2 SVGIG (reference sequence). Remarks on this clone: Its antigen is unknown.

V usage is TRBV30 and J usage is TRBJ2-7; D gene unclear. Sequencing was performed on peripheral blood, taken on day 0 of AZD1222 vaccination. This receptor was identified in an adult in good health. The CDR3 spells CATNGPYEQYF. For the CDR3, the DNA is TGTGCCACCAACGGTCCTTACGAGCAGTACTTC.